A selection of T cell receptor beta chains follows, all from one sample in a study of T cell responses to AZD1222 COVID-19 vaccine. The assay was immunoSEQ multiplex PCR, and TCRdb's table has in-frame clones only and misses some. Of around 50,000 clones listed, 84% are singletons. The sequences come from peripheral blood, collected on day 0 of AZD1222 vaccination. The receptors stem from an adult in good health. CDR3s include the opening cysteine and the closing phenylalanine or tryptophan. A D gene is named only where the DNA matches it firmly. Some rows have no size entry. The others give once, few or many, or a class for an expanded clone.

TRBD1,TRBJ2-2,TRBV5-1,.,TGCGCCAGCAGCGTGCGGACAGGCGCCGGGGAGCTGTTTTTT,CASSVRTGAGELFF
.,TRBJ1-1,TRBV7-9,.,TGTGCCAGCAGCTTATTGGGGGAATCGAACACTGAAGCTTTCTTT,CASSLLGESNTEAFF
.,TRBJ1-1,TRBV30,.,TGTGCCTGGAGTCCCCGGGTAGCAGGGAGAGCTTTCTTT,CAWSPRVAGRAFF
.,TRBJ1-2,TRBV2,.,TGTGCCAGCAGTGAAGAGAGGGAAGGCTACACCTTC,CASSEEREGYTF
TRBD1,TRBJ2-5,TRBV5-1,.,TGCGCCAGCAGCTTGGGACAGGGGATCCTTGCCGACCAAGAGACCCAGTACTTC,CASSLGQGILADQETQYF
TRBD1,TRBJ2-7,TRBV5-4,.,TGTGCCAGCAGCACTAGAACAGGGGCCGAGCAGTACTTC,CASSTRTGAEQYF
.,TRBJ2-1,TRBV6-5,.,TGTGCCAGCAGCGCAGGGTACGAGCAGTTCTTC,CASSAGYEQFF
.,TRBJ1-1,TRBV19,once,TGTGCCAGTAGACGGGAGCGGGGGGCATATACTGAAGCTTTCTTT,CASRRERGAYTEAFF
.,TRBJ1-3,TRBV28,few,TGTGCCAGCTTTTCGTGGCACAGGGATGGAAACACCATATATTTT,CASFSWHRDGNTIYF
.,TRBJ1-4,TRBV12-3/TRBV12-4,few,TGTGCCAGCAGTTTATCGGGGGTTGAAAAACTGTTTTTT,CASSLSGVEKLFF
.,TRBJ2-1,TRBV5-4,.,TGTGCCAGCAGCTTGGCGGCAAGGTCCTACAATGAGCAGTTCTTC,CASSLAARSYNEQFF
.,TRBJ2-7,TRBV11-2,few,TGTGCCAGCAGCTTAGATCGCGACACCTACTCGAAAGTCTACGAGCAGTACTTC,CASSLDRDTYSKVYEQYF
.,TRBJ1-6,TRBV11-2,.,TGTGCCAGCAGCGCCCCGGGGCTTGGAGATAATTCACCCCTCCACTTT,CASSAPGLGDNSPLHF
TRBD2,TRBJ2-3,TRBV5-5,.,TGTGCCAGCAGCTTGACGACTAGCGGGACGAGCACAGATACGCAGTATTTT,CASSLTTSGTSTDTQYF
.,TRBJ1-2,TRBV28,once,TGTGCCAGCGGAAGCTATGGCTACACCTTC,CASGSYGYTF
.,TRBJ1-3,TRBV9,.,TGTGCCAGCAGCGTAGATCTTACTGGAAACACCATATATTTT,CASSVDLTGNTIYF
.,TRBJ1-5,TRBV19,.,TGTGCCAGTAGTGGAACAGGGCTCCTCAATCAGCCCCAGCATTTT,CASSGTGLLNQPQHF
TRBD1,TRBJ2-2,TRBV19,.,TGTGCCAGTAGTCGGGCAGGACAGGGGTTCACCGGGGAGCTGTTTTTT,CASSRAGQGFTGELFF
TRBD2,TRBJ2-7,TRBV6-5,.,TGTGCCAGCAGTCAGGGGACTAGGTTCGTTTTC,CASSQGTRFVF
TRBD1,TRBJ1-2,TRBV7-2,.,TGTGCCAGCAGCCCCAACAGGGGCAGCGGGGGCTACACCTTC,CASSPNRGSGGYTF
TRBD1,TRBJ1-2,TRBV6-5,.,TGTGCCAGCAGCCCGGACAGGGTAAATGGCTACACCTTC,CASSPDRVNGYTF
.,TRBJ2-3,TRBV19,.,TGTGCCAGTAGTCTGGACGGTTACACAGATACGCAGTATTTT,CASSLDGYTDTQYF
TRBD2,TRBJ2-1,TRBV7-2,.,TGTGCCAGCAGGACTAGCCAAACCCGGGAGCAGTTCTTC,CASRTSQTREQFF
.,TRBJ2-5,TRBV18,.,TGTGCCAGCTCACTCGACGGGACGGTACAAGAGACCCAGTACTTC,CASSLDGTVQETQYF
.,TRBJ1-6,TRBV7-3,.,TGTGCCAGCAGCTTAGCGGGGAATAATTCACCCCTCCACTTT,CASSLAGNNSPLHF
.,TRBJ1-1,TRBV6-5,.,TGTGCCAGCAAAAAGGGGACGACTGAAGCTTTCTTT,CASKKGTTEAFF
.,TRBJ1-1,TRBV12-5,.,TGTGCTAGTGGCCATTCACAGGGTAGGGGAGAGCCTGAAGCTTTCTTT,CASGHSQGRGEPEAFF
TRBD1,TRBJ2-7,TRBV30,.,TGTGCCTGCGGAGGACAGGCAACCTCCTACGAGCAGTACTTC,CACGGQATSYEQYF
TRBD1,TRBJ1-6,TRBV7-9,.,TGTGCCAGCAGCTTAGCGGGCAGGGGGACAGGCACTTCACCCCTCCACTTT,CASSLAGRGTGTSPLHF
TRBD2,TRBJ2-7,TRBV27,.,TGTGCCAGCAGCCCCTATCTAGCGGGGTACGAGCAGTACTTC,CASSPYLAGYEQYF
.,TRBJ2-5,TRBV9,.,TGTGCCAGCAGCGTAGGAGAGTGGGGAACGGAGACCCAGTACTTC,CASSVGEWGTETQYF
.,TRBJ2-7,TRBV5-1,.,TGCGCCAGCAGCCCGGGGGACCAACTATACTACGAGCAGTACTTC,CASSPGDQLYYEQYF
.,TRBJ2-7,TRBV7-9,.,TGTGCCAGCAGCGCCAGCCAGACAGGCTACGAGCAGTACTTC,CASSASQTGYEQYF
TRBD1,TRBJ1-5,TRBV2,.,TGTGCCAGCAGCGACAGGGTTACAAATCAGCCCCAGCATTTT,CASSDRVTNQPQHF
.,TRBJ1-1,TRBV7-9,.,TGTGCCAGCAGCCCACGACGGGGGCCCCTGAACACTGAAGCTTTCTTT,CASSPRRGPLNTEAFF
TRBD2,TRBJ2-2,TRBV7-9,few,TGTGCCAGCAGCCTAGGCGGACTAGCGGGAGGGAACACCGGGGAGCTGTTTTTT,CASSLGGLAGGNTGELFF
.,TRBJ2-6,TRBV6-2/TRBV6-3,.,TGTGCCAGCAGTTACTCTAGCCTGGGCTCGGCCAACGTCCTGACTTTC,CASSYSSLGSANVLTF
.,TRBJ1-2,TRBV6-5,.,TGTGCCAGCAGTTCGGGGGGAGGCTACACCTTC,CASSSGGGYTF
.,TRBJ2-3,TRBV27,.,TGTGCCAGCAGTTACCGGGATATGACAGATACGCAGTATTTT,CASSYRDMTDTQYF
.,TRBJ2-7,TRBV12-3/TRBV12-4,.,TGTGCCAGCAGTTTAGACGTTCCCGAGCAGTACTTC,CASSLDVPEQYF
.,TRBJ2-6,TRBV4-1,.,TGCGCCAGCAGCCAAGAACAAGATTCTGGGGCCAACGTCCTGACTTTC,CASSQEQDSGANVLTF
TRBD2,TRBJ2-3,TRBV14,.,TGTGCCAGCAGCCCCCTAGGACTGCGGGGGGGCACAGATACGCAGTATTTT,CASSPLGLRGGTDTQYF
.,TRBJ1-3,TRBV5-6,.,TGTGCCAGCAGCCCCCGGGACATACTCTCTGGTGGCAAACTATATTTT,CASSPRDILSGGKLYF
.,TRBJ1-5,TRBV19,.,TGTGCCAGTAGGGAAGGTGGGGGTAGGGGTCAGCCCCAGCATTTT,CASREGGGRGQPQHF
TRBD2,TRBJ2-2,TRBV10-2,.,TGCGCCAGCACTGGAGAAGGACTAGCGGGACCCGGGGAGCTGTTTTTT,CASTGEGLAGPGELFF
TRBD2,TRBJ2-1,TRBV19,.,TGTGCCAGTAGTTCTAGCGGGAGTACGGGCTATGAGCAGTTCTTC,CASSSSGSTGYEQFF
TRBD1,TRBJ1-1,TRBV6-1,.,TGTGCCAGCAGTGAAGCCAGCCGGGGGACAGCCCTCGGGATGAACACTGAAGCTTTCTTT,CASSEASRGTALGMNTEAFF
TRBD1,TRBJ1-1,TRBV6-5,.,TGTGCCAGCAGTTTGAACAGGGGTGGCGCTGAAGCTTTCTTT,CASSLNRGGAEAFF
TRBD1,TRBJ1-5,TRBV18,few,TGTGCCAGCTCACCCCTGGGACAGGATAATCAGCCCCAGCATTTT,CASSPLGQDNQPQHF
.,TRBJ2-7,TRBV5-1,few,TGCGCCAGCAGCTTTTCAGGGGTTTCCTACGAGCAGTACTTC,CASSFSGVSYEQYF
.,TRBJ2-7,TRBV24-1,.,TGTGCCACCAGTGATTACATCCAACGCGAGCAGTACTTC,CATSDYIQREQYF